The 12 T cell receptor beta chains below come from one sample, sequenced in a study of CD8 T cells in ankylosing spondylitis. TCRdb analysed the 5' RACE reads with MiXCR anew, one entry per CDR3 protein. Of 700,000 to 850,000 distinct CDR3 sequences detected, 12% appear once; the ten largest clones hold just over 0.5%. Study conclusions and caveats: A TCR beta motif of fewer than ten highly homologous variants seemed to mark ankylosing spondylitis blood.

Their cognate antigens are unknown. Material: blood, either unsorted or a sorted T cell fraction (not recorded which). These receptors were collected from a male donor with ankylosing spondylitis.

This clonotype was counted at least ten times. The rearrangement joins TRBV5-1 to TRBJ2-7, with D perhaps TRBD1 or TRBD2 (5 bases each). CDR3 length: 13 amino acids. Deletions cut 1 base from V and 7 bases from J, with 12 bases between. The germline CDR1 and CDR2 sequences are SGHRS and YFSETQ. Here the CDR3 DNA reads TGCGCCAGCAGCTTGTTGGGACGCGGGGAGCAGTACTTC. Translation: CASSLLGRGEQYF.

The V and J genes are TRBV6-1 and TRBJ2-2, with D possibly matching TRBD1 (5 bases). The CDR3 is made up of 16 amino acids. V lost 5 bases and J lost 3, with 16 bases in between. Germline values: CDR1 MNHNS, CDR2 SASEGT. The CDR3 loop reads CASSTGERGYTGELFF. The CDR3 coding sequence is TGTGCCAGCAGTACCGGAGAAAGGGGATACACCGGGGAGCTGTTTTTT.

The chain carries TRBV10-3 and TRBJ1-2, with a possible D match to TRBD1 (5 bases). The V gene's germline CDR1 is ENHRY and CDR2 SYGVKD. V was trimmed by 3 bases and J by 4 bases, leaving 9 bases between them. The CDR3 runs to 13 residues. CDR3 nucleotides: TGTGCCATCAGTGACAGGGTCGGCTATGGCTACACCTTC. It encodes CAISDRVGYGYTF.

The table lists this clonotype with a few counts. The chain recombines TRBV2 with TRBJ2-5; D might be TRBD1 or TRBD2, each matching 5 bases. The CDR3 spans 14 residues. Trimming cost V 4 bases and J 10 bases, with 19 bases left between them. CDR1 is SNHLY, CDR2 FYNNEI, per germline. CDR3 in amino acids: CASSASGTSVDQYF. As DNA, the CDR3 is TGTGCCAGCAGTGCGTCCGGGACCTCGGTGGACCAGTACTTC.

This clonotype was seen at least ten times. The rearrangement joins TRBV5-1 to TRBJ2-7; TRBD2 matches at 11 bases. The CDR3 totals 14 residues. V was pared by 4 bases and J by 0 bases, with 0 bases of the junction left unmatched. Germline V gives CDR1 SGHRS, CDR2 YFSETQ. The CDR3 spells CASSTSGSSYEQYF. The CDR3, as DNA: TGCGCCAGCAGCACTAGCGGGAGCTCCTACGAGCAGTACTTC.

The table lists this clonotype with a few counts. The chain combines TRBV20-1 with TRBJ2-7; 7 bases match TRBD2. Per the germline V gene, CDR1 is DFQATT and CDR2 is SNEGSKA (reference sequence). V was clipped by 3 bases and J by 1 base; unmatched bases: 6. This CDR3 region has 14 residues. The CDR3 region is CSARGGSRSYEQYF. For the CDR3, the DNA is TGCAGTGCTAGGGGGGGGTCCCGGTCCTACGAGCAGTACTTC.

The chain has TRBV6-4 and TRBJ2-3, with TRBD1 matching over 10 bases. Unmatched junction bases numbered 7, after V lost 6 bases and J lost 7 bases. This CDR3 comprises 14 residues. The V gene's germline CDR1 is MRHNA and CDR2 SNTAGT. Written as DNA, the CDR3 is TGTGCCAGCAGGCGGGACAGGGGTGCCAATACGCAGTATTTT. Protein sequence: CASRRDRGANTQYF.

The chain is built from TRBV5-1 and TRBJ2-3; D unresolved. The CDR3 contains 14 residues. The V gene's germline CDR1 is SGHRS and CDR2 YFSETQ. Trimming removed 0 bases at V and 3 bases at J, with 8 bases between. CDR3 in amino acids: CASSLVGRTDTQYF. In DNA, the CDR3 is TGCGCCAGCAGCTTGGTCGGGCGTACAGATACGCAGTATTTT.

The V gene is TRBV6-1, the J gene TRBJ2-3; 11 nucleotides agree with TRBD2. Germline V lookup: CDR1 MNHNS, CDR2 SASEGT. The CDR3 contains 13 residues. J gave up 9 bases and V 9 bases, and 8 bases lay outside the gene matches. The CDR3 DNA sequence: TGTGCCAGTATAGCGGGGGGGCGGCGAACGCAGTATTTT. Translating gives CASIAGGRRTQYF.

This chain uses TRBV6-2 or TRBV6-3 with TRBJ1-6; D gene uncertain. The CDR3 runs to 17 residues. CDR1 MNHEY and CDR2 SVGEGT come from the germline V gene. Trimming took 6 bases from V and 0 from J, leaving 15 bases between them. The CDR3, as DNA: TGTGCCAGCAGGACTCTGAGGGTAAACTCCTATAATTCACCCCTCCACTTT. Translating gives CASRTLRVNSYNSPLHF.

This chain links TRBV28 with TRBJ2-3; 10 bases agree with TRBD2. CDR3 length: 17 residues. Germline V gene data show CDR1 as MDHEN and CDR2 as SYDVKM. V was clipped by 5 bases and J by 3 bases; unmatched bases: 11. This chain's CDR3 is CASSPTSSGRFTDTQYF. The CDR3 nucleotides are TGTGCCAGCAGTCCGACATCTAGCGGGAGATTTACAGATACGCAGTATTTT.

V usage is TRBV6-5 and J usage is TRBJ1-2; D perhaps matches TRBD1 (5 bases). CDR3 length equals 12 residues. The germline CDR1 and CDR2 sequences are MNHEY and SVGAGI. V dropped 6 bases and J dropped 8 bases, with 13 bases sitting between them. The CDR3 DNA reads as TGTGCCAGCAGCTCCGGGACGCGAGGCTACACCTTC. Amino acids: CASSSGTRGYTF.